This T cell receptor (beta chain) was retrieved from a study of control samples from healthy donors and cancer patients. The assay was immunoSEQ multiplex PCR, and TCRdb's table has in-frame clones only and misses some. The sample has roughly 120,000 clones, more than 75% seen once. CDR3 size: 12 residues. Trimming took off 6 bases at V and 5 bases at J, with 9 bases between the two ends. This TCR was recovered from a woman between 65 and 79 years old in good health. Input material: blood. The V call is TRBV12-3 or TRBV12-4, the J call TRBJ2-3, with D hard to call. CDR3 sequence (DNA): TGTGCCAGCAGCAACTGGGGAGATACGCAGTATTTT. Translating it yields CASSNWGDTQYF.